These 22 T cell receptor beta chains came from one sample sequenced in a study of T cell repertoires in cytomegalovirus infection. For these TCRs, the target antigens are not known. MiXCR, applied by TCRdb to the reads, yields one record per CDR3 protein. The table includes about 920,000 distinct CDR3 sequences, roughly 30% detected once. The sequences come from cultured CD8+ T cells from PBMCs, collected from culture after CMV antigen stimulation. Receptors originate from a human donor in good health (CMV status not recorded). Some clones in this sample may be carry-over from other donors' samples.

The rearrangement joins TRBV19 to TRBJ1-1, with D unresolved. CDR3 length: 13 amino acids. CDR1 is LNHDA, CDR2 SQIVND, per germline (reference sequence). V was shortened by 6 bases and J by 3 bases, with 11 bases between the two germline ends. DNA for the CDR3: TGTGCCAGTAGATACCCCGGGGACACTGAAGCTTTCTTT. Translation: CASRYPGDTEAFF.

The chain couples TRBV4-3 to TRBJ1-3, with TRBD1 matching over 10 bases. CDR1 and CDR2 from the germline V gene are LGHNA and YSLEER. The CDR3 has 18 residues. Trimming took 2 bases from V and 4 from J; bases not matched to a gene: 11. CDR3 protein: CASSQQRQGAISGNTIYF. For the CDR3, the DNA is TGCGCCAGCAGCCAACAAAGACAGGGGGCCATCTCCGGAAACACCATATATTTT.

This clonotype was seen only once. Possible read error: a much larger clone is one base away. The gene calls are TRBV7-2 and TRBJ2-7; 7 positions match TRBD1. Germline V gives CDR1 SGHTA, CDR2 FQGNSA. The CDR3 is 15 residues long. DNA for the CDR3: TGTGCCAGCAGCGGTACCGGGACAGCCGGCTACGAGCAGTGCTTC. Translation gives CASSGTGTAGYEQCF.

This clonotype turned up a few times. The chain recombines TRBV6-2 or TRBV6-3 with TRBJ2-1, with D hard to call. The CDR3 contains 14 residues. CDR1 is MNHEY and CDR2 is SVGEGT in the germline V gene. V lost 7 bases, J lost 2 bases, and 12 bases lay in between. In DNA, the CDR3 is TGTGCCAGCACCGGCGATTACACCTACAATGAGCAGTTCTTC. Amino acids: CASTGDYTYNEQFF.

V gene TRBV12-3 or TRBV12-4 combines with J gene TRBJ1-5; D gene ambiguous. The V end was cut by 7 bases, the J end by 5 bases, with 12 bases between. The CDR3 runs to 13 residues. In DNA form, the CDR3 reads TGTGCCAGCACCCAAGGGAGGCATCAGCCCCAGCATTTT. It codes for CASTQGRHQPQHF.

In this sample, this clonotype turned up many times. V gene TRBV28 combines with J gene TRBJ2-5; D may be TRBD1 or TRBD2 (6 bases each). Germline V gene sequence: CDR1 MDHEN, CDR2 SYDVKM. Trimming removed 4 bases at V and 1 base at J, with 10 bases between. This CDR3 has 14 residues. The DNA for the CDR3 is TGTGCCAGCAGTTCACGGGGGCTCCAAGAGACCCAGTACTTC. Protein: CASSSRGLQETQYF.

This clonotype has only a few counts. CDR3 coding DNA: TGTGCCAGCAGGGAGGGGCCTTTTAGCAATCAGCCCCAGCATTTT. Its protein product is CASREGPFSNQPQHF. The chain links TRBV2 to TRBJ1-5; tentative D call: TRBD1 (5 bases). V was cut by 6 bases and J by 0 bases, with 12 bases left in between. Germline CDR1 and CDR2: SNHLY and FYNNEI. The CDR3 extends over 15 amino acids.

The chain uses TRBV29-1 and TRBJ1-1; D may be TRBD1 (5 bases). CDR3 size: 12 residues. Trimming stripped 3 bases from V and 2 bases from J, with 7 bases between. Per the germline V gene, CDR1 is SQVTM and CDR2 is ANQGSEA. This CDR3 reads CSVDQGNTEAFF. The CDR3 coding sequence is TGCAGCGTTGATCAGGGAAACACTGAAGCTTTCTTT. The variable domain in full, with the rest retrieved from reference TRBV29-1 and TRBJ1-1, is SAVISQKPSRDICQRGTSLTIQCQVDSQVTMMFWYRQQPGQSLTLIATANQGSEATYESGFVIDKFPISRPNLTFSTLTVSNMSPEDSSIYLCSVDQGNTEAFFGQGTRLTVV.

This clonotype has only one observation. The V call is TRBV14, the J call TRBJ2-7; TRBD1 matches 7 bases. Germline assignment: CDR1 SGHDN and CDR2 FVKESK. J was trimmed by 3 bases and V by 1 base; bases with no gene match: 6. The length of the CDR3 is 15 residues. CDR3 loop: CASSQAETGRYEQYV. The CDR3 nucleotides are TGTGCCAGCAGCCAAGCCGAGACAGGGCGCTACGAGCAGTACGTC.

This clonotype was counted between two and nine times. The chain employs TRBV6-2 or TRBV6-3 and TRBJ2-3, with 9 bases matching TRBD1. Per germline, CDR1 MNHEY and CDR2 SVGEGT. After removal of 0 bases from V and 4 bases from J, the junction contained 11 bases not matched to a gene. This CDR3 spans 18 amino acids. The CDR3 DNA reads TGTGCCAGCAGTTACTCAGCCCCGGGACAGGGTTGGGCAGATACGCAGTATTTT. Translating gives CASSYSAPGQGWADTQYF.

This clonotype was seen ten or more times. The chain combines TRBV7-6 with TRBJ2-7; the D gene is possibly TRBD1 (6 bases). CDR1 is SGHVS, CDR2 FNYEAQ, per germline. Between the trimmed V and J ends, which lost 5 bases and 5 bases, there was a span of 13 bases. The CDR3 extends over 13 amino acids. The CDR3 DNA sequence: TGTGCCAGCAGCCCACAGGGTACCAACGAGCAGTACTTC. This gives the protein CASSPQGTNEQYF.

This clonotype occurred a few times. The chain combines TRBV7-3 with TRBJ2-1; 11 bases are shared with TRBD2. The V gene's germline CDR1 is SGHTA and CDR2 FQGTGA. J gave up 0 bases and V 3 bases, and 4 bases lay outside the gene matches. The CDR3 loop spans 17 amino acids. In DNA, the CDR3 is TGTGCCAGCAGCTTGGGACTAGCGGTGAGCTCCTACAATGAGCAGTTCTTC. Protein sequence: CASSLGLAVSSYNEQFF.

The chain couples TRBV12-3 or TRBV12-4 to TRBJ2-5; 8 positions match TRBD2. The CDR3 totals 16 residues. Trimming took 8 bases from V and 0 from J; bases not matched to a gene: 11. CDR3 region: CASHNGRGAYQETQYF. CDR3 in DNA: TGTGCCAGCCACAACGGGCGGGGGGCCTACCAAGAGACCCAGTACTTC.

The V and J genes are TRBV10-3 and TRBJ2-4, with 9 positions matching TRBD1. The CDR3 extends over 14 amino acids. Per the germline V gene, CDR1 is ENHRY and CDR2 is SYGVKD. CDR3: CTTRTGVDLNIQYF. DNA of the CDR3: TGTACCACGCGGACAGGGGTGGACTTAAACATTCAGTACTTC.

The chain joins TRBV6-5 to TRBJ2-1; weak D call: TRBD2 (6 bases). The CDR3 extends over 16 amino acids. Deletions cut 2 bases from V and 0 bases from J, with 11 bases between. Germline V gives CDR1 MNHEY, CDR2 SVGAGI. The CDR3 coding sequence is TGTGCCAGCAGTTACCCGGGCGGGGCCTCCTACAATGAGCAGTTCTTC. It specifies CASSYPGGASYNEQFF.

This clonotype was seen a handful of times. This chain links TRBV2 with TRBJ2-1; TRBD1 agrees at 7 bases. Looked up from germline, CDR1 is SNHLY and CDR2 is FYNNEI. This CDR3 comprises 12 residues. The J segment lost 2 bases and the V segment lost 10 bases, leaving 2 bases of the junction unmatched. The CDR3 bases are TGTGCCACCCAGGGGGCCTACAATGAGCAGTTCTTC. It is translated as CATQGAYNEQFF.

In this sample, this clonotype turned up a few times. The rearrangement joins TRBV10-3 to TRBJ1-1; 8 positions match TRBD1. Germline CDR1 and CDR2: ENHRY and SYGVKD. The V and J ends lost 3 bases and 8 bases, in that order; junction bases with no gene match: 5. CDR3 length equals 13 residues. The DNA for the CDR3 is TGTGCCATCAGTGACGGGACAGGAGACGAAGCTTTCTTT. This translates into CAISDGTGDEAFF.

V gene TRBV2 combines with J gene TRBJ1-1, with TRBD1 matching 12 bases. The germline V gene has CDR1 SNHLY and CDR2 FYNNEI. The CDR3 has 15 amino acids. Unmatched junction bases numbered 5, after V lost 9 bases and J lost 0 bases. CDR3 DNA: TGTGCCAGTACTGGGACAGGGGGCATGAACACTGAAGCTTTCTTT. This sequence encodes CASTGTGGMNTEAFF.

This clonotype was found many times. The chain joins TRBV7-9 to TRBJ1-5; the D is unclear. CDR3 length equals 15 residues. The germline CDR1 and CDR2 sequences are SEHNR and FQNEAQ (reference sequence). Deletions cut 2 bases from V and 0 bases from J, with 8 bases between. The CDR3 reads CASSLNEYSNQPQHF. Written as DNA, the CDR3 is TGTGCCAGCAGCTTAAATGAATATAGCAATCAGCCCCAGCATTTT.

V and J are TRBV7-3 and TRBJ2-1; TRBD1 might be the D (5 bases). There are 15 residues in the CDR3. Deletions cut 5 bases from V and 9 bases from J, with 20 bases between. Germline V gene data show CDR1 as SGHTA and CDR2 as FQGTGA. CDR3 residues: CASSSERQSFGEQFF. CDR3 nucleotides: TGTGCCAGCAGCAGCGAGAGACAGAGTTTTGGTGAGCAGTTCTTC.

The CDR3 sequence is CSASGGPYNEQFF. CDR3 DNA: TGCAGTGCTAGCGGGGGGCCCTACAATGAGCAGTTCTTC. The chain employs TRBV20-1 and TRBJ2-1; D perhaps matches TRBD2 (7 bases). This CDR3 spans 13 amino acids. Trimming took off 3 bases at V and 2 bases at J, with 8 bases between the two ends. Germline V CDR1 and CDR2: DFQATT, SNEGSKA (reference sequence).

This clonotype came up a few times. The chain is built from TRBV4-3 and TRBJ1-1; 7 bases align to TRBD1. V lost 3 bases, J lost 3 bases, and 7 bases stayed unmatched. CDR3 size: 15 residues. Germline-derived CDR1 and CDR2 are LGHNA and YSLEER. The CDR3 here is CASSHRRQGDTEAFF. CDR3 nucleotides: TGCGCCAGCAGCCATAGGAGACAGGGCGACACTGAAGCTTTCTTT.